These 23 T cell receptor beta chains originate from one sample sequenced in a study of T-cell reconstitution after alpha-beta-depleted transplantation in children (TCRdb year 2016). The treatment or condition label corresponds to: allogeneic hematopoietic cell transplantation with graft depleted of TCRalphabeta T cells and CD19 B cells. The method behind the library was PCR. Sequencing used an Illumina HiSeq 2500. To normalize quantification of the TCRbeta repertoire, the TCR libraries were built with molecular barcoding that relied on unique molecular identifiers. In-frame beta chains were kept once TCRdb had trimmed the public reads at Q25 with fastp and called clones with MiXCR. Records with the same CDR3 protein are collapsed into one entry carrying the most frequent genes and DNA. A total of approximately 800,000 distinct CDR3 sequences appear in this sample, 15% to 20% of them only once. The ten largest account for approximately 5% of the sample.

Sequenced material: PBMCs, mostly from graft donor cells, taken 360 days after TCRalphabeta/CD19-depleted stem cell transplant. The receptor set was obtained from a male patient younger than 18 who had a stem cell transplant for acute lymphoblastic leukemia, so the T cells may come from the graft donor.

This clonotype was picked up a small number of times. The chain uses TRBV5-1 and TRBJ1-3; 8 bases are a match to TRBD1. J was trimmed by 6 bases and V by 4 bases; bases with no gene match: 9. The CDR3 covers 15 residues. Germline lookup yields CDR1 SGHRS and CDR2 YFSETQ. The CDR3 spells CASSPPQGVENTIYF. The CDR3 DNA reads as TGCGCCAGCAGCCCACCACAGGGGGTCGAAAACACCATATATTTT.

The rearrangement links TRBV2 to TRBJ2-1; 14 bases fit TRBD2. The J segment lost 5 bases and the V segment lost 11 bases, leaving 8 bases of the junction unmatched. The CDR3 covers 15 residues. Germline assignment: CDR1 SNHLY and CDR2 FYNNEI. CDR3 in DNA: TGTGCCGTCAGACTAGCGGGAGGGACTCACAATGAGCAGTTCTTC. Its translation is CAVRLAGGTHNEQFF.

This clonotype was seen more than once but under ten times. The gene calls are TRBV29-1 and TRBJ2-1; 9 positions match TRBD1. This CDR3 contains 14 residues. In germline, CDR1 is SQVTM, CDR2 ANQGSEA. V was pared by 7 bases and J by 9 bases, with 13 bases of the junction left unmatched. For the CDR3, the DNA is TGCAGCGCCGTCGGGGACAGGGTTATTGGTGAGCAGTTCTTC. Translation: CSAVGDRVIGEQFF.

In its sample, this clonotype was seen many times. V usage is TRBV29-1 and J usage is TRBJ2-2; the match to TRBD1 covers 8 bases. The CDR3 consists of 14 residues. The trim removed 6 bases at V and 4 bases at J, leaving 7 bases unmatched. The germline V gene encodes CDR1 SQVTM and CDR2 ANQGSEA. For the CDR3, the DNA is TGCAGCGTGAGACAGGGGCTCGGCACCGGGGAGCTGTTTTTT. Translating it yields CSVRQGLGTGELFF.

This clonotype was seen only a few times. V gene TRBV7-9 combines with J gene TRBJ2-7; 8 nucleotides agree with TRBD2. The J segment lost 3 bases and the V segment lost 2 bases, leaving 9 bases of the junction unmatched. Looked up from germline, CDR1 is SEHNR and CDR2 is FQNEAQ (reference sequence). CDR3 length: 16 residues. CDR3 coding DNA: TGTGCCAGCAGCTTAACTATAGCGGGGCCTAACTACGAGCAGTACTTC. Protein product: CASSLTIAGPNYEQYF.

The V and J genes are TRBV13 and TRBJ2-2, with D tentatively TRBD2 (6 bases). The germline V and J ends were trimmed by 0 bases and 3 bases, with 14 bases remaining between them. Germline CDR1 PRHDT, CDR2 FYEKMQ (reference sequence). The CDR3 consists of 17 residues. CDR3 in amino acids: CASSLGLGGRDTGELFF. Written as DNA, the CDR3 is TGTGCCAGCAGCTTAGGCCTAGGAGGGAGAGACACCGGGGAGCTGTTTTTT.

About this clonotype: A much larger clone is a single base away; this may be a read error. This sequence joins TRBV4-1 and TRBJ2-7, with 10 bases lining up with TRBD2. This CDR3 spans 18 amino acids. Germline CDR1 and CDR2: MGHRA and YSYEKL. The CDR3 is CASSQDLGLAALRYEHYF. The CDR3, as DNA: TGCGCCAGCAGCCAAGATCTTGGACTAGCGGCCTTGCGATACGAGCATTACTTC.

The V gene is TRBV4-1, the J gene TRBJ2-7; 7 bases match TRBD2. J was trimmed by 6 bases and V by 4 bases; bases with no gene match: 18. The CDR3 length is 17 residues. Germline assignment: CDR1 MGHRA and CDR2 YSYEKL. The CDR3 here is CASSPLKGQRGLFEQYF. The DNA of the CDR3 is TGCGCCAGCAGCCCTCTGAAGGGGCAGCGGGGCCTATTCGAGCAGTACTTC.

This chain joins TRBV3-1 and TRBJ2-7, with 7 bases that match TRBD1. This CDR3 contains 18 residues. The germline V gene encodes CDR1 LGHDT and CDR2 YNNKEL (reference sequence). V lost 4 bases and J lost 0; bases outside the gene matches: 15. CDR3 sequence reads: CASSPYTDPGQSSYEQYF. DNA for the CDR3: TGTGCCAGCAGCCCCTACACCGACCCGGGACAGAGCTCCTACGAGCAGTACTTC.

The V gene is TRBV29-1, the J gene TRBJ2-4; 9 bases align to TRBD1. The CDR3 loop spans 16 amino acids. Trimming removed 6 bases from V and 4 bases from J; junction bases left unmatched: 13. The germline V gene encodes CDR1 SQVTM and CDR2 ANQGSEA. The CDR3 loop reads CSVLTLGQGSKNIQYF. The CDR3 DNA is TGCAGCGTCCTAACGCTCGGACAGGGGTCAAAAAACATTCAGTACTTC.

This sequence joins TRBV18 and TRBJ2-7; 10 nucleotides match TRBD2. The V segment lost 0 bases and the J segment 3 bases; nucleotides outside the gene matches: 2. CDR3 size: 15 residues. Germline-derived CDR1 and CDR2 are KGHSH and LQKENI. In nucleotides, the CDR3 is TGTGCCAGCTCACCACCAGCTAGCGGGGGCTACGAGCAGTACTTC. Translated: CASSPPASGGYEQYF.

The rearrangement joins TRBV4-2 to TRBJ2-4; the match to TRBD2 covers 14 bases. The CDR3 totals 19 residues. CDR1 LGHNA and CDR2 YNFKEQ come from the germline V gene. With 1 base clipped from V and 1 base from J, the junction kept 6 bases outside the gene matches. The CDR3 sequence: CASSQVGLAGDLAKNIQYF. The CDR3, as DNA: TGTGCCAGCAGCCAAGTGGGACTAGCGGGAGATTTGGCCAAAAACATTCAGTACTTC.

The CDR3 DNA reads TGCGCCAGCAGCCAAGGTCTAGCGGGAGGGGTGCAAGAGACCCAGTACTTC. Protein sequence: CASSQGLAGGVQETQYF. The chain links TRBV4-1 to TRBJ2-5, with 12 positions matching TRBD2. This CDR3 has 17 amino acids. Germline lookup yields CDR1 MGHRA and CDR2 YSYEKL. V lost 1 base, J lost 2 bases, and 5 bases stayed unmatched.

V gene TRBV5-1 combines with J gene TRBJ2-3; D is possibly TRBD2 (6 bases). In germline, CDR1 is SGHRS, CDR2 YFSETQ. The V end was cut by 0 bases, the J end by 7 bases, with 18 bases between. The CDR3 length is 16 residues. CDR3 sequence reads: CASSLEFRGDSNTQYF. The CDR3 DNA follows: TGCGCCAGCAGCTTGGAGTTCAGAGGGGACTCAAATACGCAGTATTTT.

This chain joins TRBV20-1 and TRBJ2-7; TRBD2 matches at 10 bases. This CDR3 is 14 amino acids long. The germline V gene encodes CDR1 DFQATT and CDR2 SNEGSKA (reference sequence). V was pared by 6 bases and J by 2 bases, with 7 bases of the junction left unmatched. CDR3 sequence: CSAPTSGPTYEQYF. CDR3 nucleotide sequence: TGCAGTGCCCCGACTAGCGGGCCTACCTACGAGCAGTACTTC.

About this clonotype itself: The junction departs from germline at one end; a sequencing error may be responsible. V and J are TRBV20-1 and TRBJ2-2; D might be TRBD1 (6 bases). This CDR3 region has 17 residues. Germline V gives CDR1 DFQATT, CDR2 SNEGSKA (reference sequence). Written as DNA, the CDR3 is TGCTGTGCTAGAGATCCATATCGGGGCAGGGGAATCGGGGAGCTGTTTTTT. Translation gives CCARDPYRGRGIGELFF.

This clonotype has more than one count but fewer than ten. The genes are TRBV7-2 and TRBJ2-7; no clear D. Germline assignment: CDR1 SGHTA and CDR2 FQGNSA. The CDR3 covers 15 residues. Trimming left V 5 bases short and J 1 base short, with 15 bases between. CDR3 in DNA: TGTGCCAGCAGCCCTTCCTCCGGGCCTTCCTACGAGCAGTACTTC. Its protein is CASSPSSGPSYEQYF.

This clonotype was observed a handful of times. V usage is TRBV3-1 and J usage is TRBJ2-1; 8 nucleotides align to TRBD1. Germline V lookup: CDR1 LGHDT, CDR2 YNNKEL (reference sequence). This CDR3 has 15 residues. The J segment lost 6 bases and the V segment lost 5 bases, leaving 9 bases of the junction unmatched. This CDR3 is CASSGKRTGINEQFF. CDR3 in DNA: TGTGCCAGCAGCGGCAAACGGACAGGGATCAATGAGCAGTTCTTC.

This chain uses TRBV21-1 with TRBJ2-7; the table assigns TRBD2, which was not confirmed against the DNA. TRBV21-1 is an annotated pseudogene. This CDR3 is built from 15 residues. As DNA, the CDR3 is TGTGCCAGTCCCCTCCCGGCCCCCATGGCCTACGAGCAGTACTTC. Translation gives CASPLPAPMAYEQYF.

The V call is TRBV7-9, the J call TRBJ1-4; a weak D match, TRBD1 (6 bases). V shed 5 bases and J shed 5 bases, with 15 bases lying between them. Germline V CDR1 and CDR2: SEHNR, FQNEAQ (reference sequence). The CDR3 has 15 amino acids. The CDR3 coding sequence is TGTGCCAGCAGCGCCCGACAGGCGAGAAATGAAAAACTGTTTTTT. This codes for CASSARQARNEKLFF.

The V call is TRBV21-1, the J call TRBJ2-1; the D segment call TRBD2 is taken from the table without a DNA check. TRBV21-1 is a pseudogene. The CDR3 contains 17 residues. In DNA, the CDR3 is TGTGCCAGCAGCACCCCATCACTAGCGGGAGTAGGCAATGAGCAGTTCTTC. Encoded protein: CASSTPSLAGVGNEQFF.

The table lists this clonotype with a few counts. The CDR3 region has the DNA TGTGCCAGCAGCTTAACCCAGGTCACCGGGGAGCTGTTTTTT. Translating gives CASSLTQVTGELFF. The chain couples TRBV7-3 to TRBJ2-2; D is ambiguous. Trimming took 0 bases from V and 4 from J, leaving 6 bases between them. The CDR3 spans 14 residues. From germline, CDR1 is SGHTA and CDR2 FQGTGA. The full variable domain, in which reference TRBV7-3 and TRBJ2-2 provide the parts outside the CDR3, is GAGVSQTPSNKVTEKGKYVELRCDPISGHTALYWYRQSLGQGPEFLIYFQGTGAADDSGLPNDRFFAVRPEGSVSTLKIQRTERGDSAVYLCASSLTQVTGELFFGEGSRLTVL.

This sequence joins TRBV5-1 and TRBJ2-3; D is unclear. The CDR3 runs 15 residues. Trimming stripped 5 bases from V and 1 base from J, with 14 bases between. Germline CDR1 and CDR2: SGHRS and YFSETQ. For the CDR3, the DNA is TGCGCCAGCAGGGATTATGTTACGGGCACAGATACGCAGTATTTT. This translates into CASRDYVTGTDTQYF.